These 2 T cell receptor beta chains were all obtained from the same sample, sequenced in a study of naive and memory T cell subsets. An equimolar mix of two oligonucleotides served as the beta constant-region primer for TRBC1 and TRBC2. The ligated cDNA underwent four PCR rounds using SP2 and nested alpha and beta constant-region primers. TCRdb analysed the UMI-ligation and nested PCR reads with MiXCR anew, one entry per CDR3 protein. This table has fewer than 150,000 distinct CDR3 sequences, approximately 20% appearing once. These TCRs are of unknown antigen specificity. Whole-study findings and limits: A few larger clonotypes appeared in naive repertoires, especially CD8, possibly memory cells re-expressing CD45RA.

The sample comprised naive CD8+ T cells from blood. The receptor set was obtained from a human donor in good health.

This clonotype was observed at least ten times. This chain links TRBV28 with TRBJ2-7, with D hard to call. CDR1 and CDR2 (germline): MDHEN, SYDVKM. V was clipped by 3 bases and J by 2 bases, with 20 bases between them. The CDR3 totals 17 residues. CDR3: CASSLVSSDWRPYEQYF. The CDR3 DNA reads TGTGCCAGCAGTTTGGTATCGAGCGACTGGCGCCCCTACGAGCAGTACTTC.

In this sample, this clonotype turned up many times. V and J are TRBV9 and TRBJ1-2; D not certain. Germline values: CDR1 SGDLS, CDR2 YYNGEE. CDR3 length: 17 amino acids. Trimming pared 0 bases from V and 7 bases from J, leaving 22 bases between. This chain's CDR3 is CASSVAKGIANMSGYTF. CDR3 coding DNA: TGTGCCAGCAGCGTAGCTAAGGGAATAGCGAATATGAGTGGCTACACCTTC.